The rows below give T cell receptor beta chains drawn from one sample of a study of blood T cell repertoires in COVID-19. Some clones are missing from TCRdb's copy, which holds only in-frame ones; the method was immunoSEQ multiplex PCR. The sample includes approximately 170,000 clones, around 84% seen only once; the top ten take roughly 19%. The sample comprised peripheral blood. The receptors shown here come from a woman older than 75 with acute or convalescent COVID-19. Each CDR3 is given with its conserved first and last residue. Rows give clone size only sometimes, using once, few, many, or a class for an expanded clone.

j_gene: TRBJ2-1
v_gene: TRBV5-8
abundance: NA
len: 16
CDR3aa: CASSLGYGGAYNEQFF

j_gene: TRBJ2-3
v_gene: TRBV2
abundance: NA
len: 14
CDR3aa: CASSELRGLDTQYF

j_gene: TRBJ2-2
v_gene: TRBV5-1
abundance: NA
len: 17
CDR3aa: CASSAGPGTGDTGELFF

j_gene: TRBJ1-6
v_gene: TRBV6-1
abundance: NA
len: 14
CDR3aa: CASSEGDRDSPLHF

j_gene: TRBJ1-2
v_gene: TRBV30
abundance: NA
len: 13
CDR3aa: CAWSRGQGQGYTF

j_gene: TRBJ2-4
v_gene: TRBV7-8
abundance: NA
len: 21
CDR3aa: CASSSIQGTSGGPIAKNIQYF

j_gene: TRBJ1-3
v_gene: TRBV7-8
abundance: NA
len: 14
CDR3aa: CASSFRDTGNTIYF

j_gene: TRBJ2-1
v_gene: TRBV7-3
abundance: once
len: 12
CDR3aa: CASSEKGAKQFF

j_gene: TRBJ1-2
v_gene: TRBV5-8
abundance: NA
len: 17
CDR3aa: CASSLGFGNRANYGYTF

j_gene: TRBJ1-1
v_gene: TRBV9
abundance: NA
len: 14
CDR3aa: CASSGQGAWTEAFF

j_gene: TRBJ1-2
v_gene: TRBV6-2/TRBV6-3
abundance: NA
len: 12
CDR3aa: CASSYAGYGYTF

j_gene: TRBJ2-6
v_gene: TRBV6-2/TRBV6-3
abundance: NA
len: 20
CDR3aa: CASSYSILAGGLSGANVLTF

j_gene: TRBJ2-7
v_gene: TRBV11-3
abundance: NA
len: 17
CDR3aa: CASSLDPGTGFVLEQYF

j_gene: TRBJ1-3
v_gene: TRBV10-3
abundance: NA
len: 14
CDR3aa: CAIRETGTGNTIYF

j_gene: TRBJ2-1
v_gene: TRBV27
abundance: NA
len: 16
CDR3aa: CASSFLAGSSYNEQFF

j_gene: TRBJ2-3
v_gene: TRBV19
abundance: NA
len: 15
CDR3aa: CASSYRTSGTDTQYF

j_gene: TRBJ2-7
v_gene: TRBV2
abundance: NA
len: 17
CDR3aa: CASSEERPGQGSYEQYF

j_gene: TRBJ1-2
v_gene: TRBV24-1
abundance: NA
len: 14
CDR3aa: CATSDLDRVDGYTF

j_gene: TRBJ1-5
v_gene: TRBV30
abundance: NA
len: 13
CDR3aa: CAWSRGPNQPQHF

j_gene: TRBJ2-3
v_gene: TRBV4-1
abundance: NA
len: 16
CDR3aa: CASSPIQRGHTDTQYF

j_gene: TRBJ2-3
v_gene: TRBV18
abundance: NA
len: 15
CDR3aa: CASSPRERSTDTQYF

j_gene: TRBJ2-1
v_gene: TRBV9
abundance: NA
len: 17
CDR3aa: CASSGGTRGWDLNEQFF

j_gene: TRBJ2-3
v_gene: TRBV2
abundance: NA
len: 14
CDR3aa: CASRGDSRTDTQYF

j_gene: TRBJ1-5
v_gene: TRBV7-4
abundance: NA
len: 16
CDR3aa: CASSLAGQILYQPQHF

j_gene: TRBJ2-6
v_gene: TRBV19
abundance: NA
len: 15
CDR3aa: CASSIGRAGANVLTF

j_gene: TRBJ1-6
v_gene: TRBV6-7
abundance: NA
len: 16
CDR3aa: CASIMLPGLINSPLHF

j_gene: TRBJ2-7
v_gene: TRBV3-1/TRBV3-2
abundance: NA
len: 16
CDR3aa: CASSQEGTGGAYEQYF

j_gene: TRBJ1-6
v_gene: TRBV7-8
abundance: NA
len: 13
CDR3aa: CASSLVTGGTLHF

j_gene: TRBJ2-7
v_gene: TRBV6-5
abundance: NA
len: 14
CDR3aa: CASSLSSSSYEQYF

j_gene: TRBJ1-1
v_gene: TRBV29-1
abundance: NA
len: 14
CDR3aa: CSVGAGGLGAEAFF

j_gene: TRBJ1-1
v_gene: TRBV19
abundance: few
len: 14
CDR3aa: CASSIEGGTLEAFF

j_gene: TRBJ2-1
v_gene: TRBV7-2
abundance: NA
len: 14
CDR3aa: CASSPGLEWNEQFF

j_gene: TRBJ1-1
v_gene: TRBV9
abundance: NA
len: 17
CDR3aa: CASSSSIQGLVNTEAFF

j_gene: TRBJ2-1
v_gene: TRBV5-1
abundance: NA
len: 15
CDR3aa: CASSLDRVADNEQFF

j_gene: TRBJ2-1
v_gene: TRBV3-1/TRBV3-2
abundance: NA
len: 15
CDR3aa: CASRPRDRGYNEQFF